This section outlines one T cell receptor (beta chain) sequence together with its context. Libraries were prepared by immunoSEQ multiplex PCR; TCRdb keeps only in-frame clonotypes and omits some of them. Found here are under 300,000 clones, about 86% of them singletons; the top ten hold about 3.6%. This sample is drawn from a study of blood T cell repertoires in COVID-19. The sample consisted of peripheral blood. This clonotype originated in a man younger than 30 with active or convalescent COVID-19.

The CDR3 loop reads CASSPRRTNTGELFF. The CDR3 DNA is TGTGCCAGCAGCCCTAGACGGACGAACACCGGGGAGCTGTTTTTT. This chain uses TRBV7-6 with TRBJ2-2; no clear D gene. Trimming left V 5 bases short and J 0 bases short, with 10 bases between. Per the germline V gene, CDR1 is SGHVS and CDR2 is FNYEAQ. The CDR3 is 15 amino acids. The variable domain in full, completed from reference TRBV7-6 and TRBJ2-2, reads GAGVSQSPRYKVTKRGQDVALRCDPISGHVSLYWYRQALGQGPEFLTYFNYEAQQDKSGLPNDRFSAERPEGSISTLTIQRTEQRDSAMYRCASSPRRTNTGELFFGEGSRLTVL.